The 12 T cell receptor beta chains below were found in one sample sequenced in a study of blood T cell repertoires in COVID-19. Using immunoSEQ multiplex PCR, the repertoire was profiled, and TCRdb retains in-frame clones only, with some absent. The profile shows almost 70,000 clones, around 88% of them singletons. Material for sequencing was peripheral blood. The receptors were gathered from a woman in her 70s with acute or convalescent COVID-19.

The gene calls are TRBV10-3 and TRBJ1-5, with D uncertain. The germline gives CDR1 ENHRY, CDR2 SYGVKD. This CDR3 is 14 amino acids long. Trimming cost V 2 bases and J 4 bases, with 9 bases left between them. Written as DNA, the CDR3 is TGTGCCATCAGTGAGACGGGAGGGAATCAGCCCCAGCATTTT. Encoded protein: CAISETGGNQPQHF.

The chain carries TRBV11-2 and TRBJ1-5, with 10 bases lining up with TRBD1. CDR3 length: 15 amino acids. The germline CDR1 and CDR2 sequences are SGHAT and FQNNGV. Trimming at V came to 6 bases and at J to 7 bases, leaving 9 bases not matched to a gene. The CDR3 sequence: CASSQGDRGNQPQHF. CDR3 coding DNA: TGTGCCAGCAGTCAAGGGGACAGGGGAAACCAGCCCCAGCATTTT. The variable domain in full, completed from reference TRBV11-2 and TRBJ1-5, reads EAGVAQSPRYKIIEKRQSVAFWCNPISGHATLYWYQQILGQGPKLLIQFQNNGVVDDSQLPKDRFSAERLKGVDSTLKIQPAKLEDSAVYLCASSQGDRGNQPQHFGDGTRLSIL.

CDR3 residues: CASSRDRFEQYF. The CDR3 coding sequence is TGCGCCAGCAGCAGGGACAGGTTCGAGCAGTACTTC. V usage is TRBV5-1 and J usage is TRBJ2-7; 8 nucleotides line up with TRBD1. Germline V gives CDR1 SGHRS, CDR2 YFSETQ. Trimming removed 4 bases from V and 6 bases from J; junction bases left unmatched: 3. The CDR3 has 12 residues.

This chain connects TRBV27 to TRBJ1-5; D unresolved. Germline-derived CDR1 and CDR2 are MNHEY and SMNVEV (reference sequence). The V end lost 5 bases, the J end lost 0 bases, and 23 bases lay between the germline ends. The CDR3 length is 19 residues. Here the CDR3 DNA reads TGTGCCAGCAGTCCCTCTGCACTGACTCTTACTTATAGCAATCAGCCCCAGCATTTT. Its protein product is CASSPSALTLTYSNQPQHF.

This chain uses TRBV7-9 with TRBJ2-7, with 7 nucleotides matching TRBD1. Germline-derived CDR1 and CDR2 are SEHNR and FQNEAQ (reference sequence). This CDR3 comprises 13 residues. After removal of 1 base from V and 6 bases from J, the junction contained 3 bases not matched to a gene. The CDR3 reads CASSLGQGIEQYF. As DNA, the CDR3 is TGTGCCAGCAGCTTAGGACAGGGCATCGAGCAGTACTTC.

The chain is built from TRBV7-6 and TRBJ1-4; the match to TRBD1 covers 9 bases. From germline, CDR1 is SGHVS and CDR2 FNYEAQ. The CDR3 sequence is 17 residues long. The V segment lost 1 base and the J segment 7 bases; nucleotides outside the gene matches: 10. The CDR3 DNA sequence: TGTGCCAGCAGCTTAGGGTCAACAGGGGGCGCGGGTGAAAAACTGTTTTTT. Protein: CASSLGSTGGAGEKLFF.

The CDR3 loop is CASSRPGANNEQFF. The CDR3 nucleotides are TGTGCCAGCAGTCGTCCGGGAGCCAACAATGAGCAGTTCTTC. The rearrangement joins TRBV11-1 to TRBJ2-1; tentatively, D is TRBD2 (6 bases). The CDR3 runs 14 residues. The V gene's germline CDR1 is SGHAT and CDR2 FQDESV (reference sequence). V lost 6 bases and J lost 5, with 14 bases in between.

This clone was counted only a few times. The genes are TRBV2 and TRBJ2-7, with a weak D call TRBD1 (6 bases). The CDR3 is made up of 14 amino acids. V gave up 8 bases and J gave up 3 bases, with 17 bases separating them. The germline V gene encodes CDR1 SNHLY and CDR2 FYNNEI. CDR3 amino acids: CASSYTGSSYEQYF. The CDR3 DNA is TGTGCCAGCTCATATACAGGGTCAAGCTACGAGCAGTACTTC.

On this clone itself: The germline gene is not matched at one end of the junction; a read error may be the cause. The V call is TRBV7-7, the J call TRBJ2-1; 9 bases are a match to TRBD2. Germline V CDR1 and CDR2: SSHAT, FNYEAQ (reference sequence). This CDR3 has 16 amino acids. CDR3 bases: TGTGCTAGCAGCTTAGGCTCTCTAGCGGGATACAATGAGCAGTTCTTC. Its protein is CASSLGSLAGYNEQFF.

V gene TRBV18 combines with J gene TRBJ1-1; D perhaps matches TRBD1 (6 bases). Germline-derived CDR1 and CDR2 are KGHSH and LQKENI. The V and J ends lost 3 bases and 5 bases respectively, with 10 bases between them. The CDR3 totals 13 residues. The CDR3: CASSPSQGTEAFF. For the CDR3, the DNA is TGTGCCAGCTCACCTTCACAGGGTACTGAAGCTTTCTTT. Full variable domain (remainder filled in from reference TRBV18 and TRBJ1-1): NAGVMQNPRHLVRRRGQEARLRCSPMKGHSHVYWYRQLPEEGLKFMVYLQKENIIDESGMPKERFSAEFPKEGPSILRIQQVVRGDSAAYFCASSPSQGTEAFFGQGTRLTVV.

V and J are TRBV29-1 and TRBJ1-2, with D possibly matching TRBD1 (6 bases). This CDR3 has 15 residues. V lost 5 bases and J lost 2, with 18 bases in between. Germline CDR1 is SQVTM and CDR2 is ANQGSEA. CDR3 in DNA: TGCAGCGTTTCTGTTTCAGGGGCAGGGAACTATGGCTACACCTTC. Translated: CSVSVSGAGNYGYTF.

This chain uses TRBV3-1 (or the pseudogene TRBV3-2) with TRBJ1-6; 10 bases map to TRBD1. Germline V lookup: CDR1 LGHDT, CDR2 YNNKEL (reference sequence). The CDR3 is made up of 16 amino acids. V was clipped by 2 bases and J by 14 bases; unmatched bases: 12. CDR3 amino acids: CASSQFRDRGAPSLHF. The CDR3 DNA reads as TGTGCCAGCAGCCAATTCCGGGACAGGGGTGCCCCGTCCCTCCACTTT.